Following are 3 T cell receptor beta chains from one sample sequenced in a study of shared clonotypes between healthy human individuals. It was CD45RO-negative cells, positively selected for CCR7, that made up naive CD8 cells, with terminally differentiated effector memory CD45RA+ cells excluded. The method was immunoSEQ multiplex PCR; TCRdb's version includes in-frame clones alone and lacks a portion of them. This table has about 2.1 million clones, more than 85% appearing once. Sequencing was done on a sample of naive CD8+ T cells from PBMCs. Receptors were obtained from a young man in good health. Some clones in this sample may be carry-over from other donors' samples.

The genes are TRBV7-9 and TRBJ2-3; 8 bases are a match to TRBD2. With 4 bases clipped from V and 0 bases from J, the junction kept 6 bases outside the gene matches. The CDR3 runs to 16 residues. Germline V gene sequence: CDR1 SEHNR, CDR2 FQNEAQ (reference sequence). CDR3 nucleotide sequence: TGTGCCAGCAGCTCTACACTAGCGGAAAGCACAGATACGCAGTATTTT. It yields the protein CASSSTLAESTDTQYF.

The chain employs TRBV7-6 and TRBJ1-5; 9 bases match TRBD1. Germline lookup yields CDR1 SGHVS and CDR2 FNYEAQ. The CDR3 spans 16 residues. V lost 5 bases, J lost 4 bases, and 9 bases stayed unmatched. The CDR3: CASSPNRGLGNQPQHF. The CDR3, as DNA: TGTGCCAGCAGCCCTAACAGGGGGCTGGGGAATCAGCCCCAGCATTTT.

Of note for this clone: Different DNA sequences within this sample yield the same CDR3. This chain uses TRBV11-2 with TRBJ2-3; no firm D call. V shed 1 base and J shed 4 bases, with 9 bases lying between them. This CDR3 has 14 residues. CDR1 is SGHAT, CDR2 FQNNGV, per germline. CDR3 bases: TGTGCCAGCAGCTTAGTCATGGGTCCAGATACGCAGTATTTT. Protein sequence: CASSLVMGPDTQYF.